The 3 T cell receptor beta chains given below trace back to one sample, sequenced in a study of T cell responses to AZD1222 COVID-19 vaccine. TCRdb keeps only in-frame clones here, not all; method: immunoSEQ multiplex PCR. The sample holds 150,000 to 160,000 clones; roughly nine tenths are singletons and the top ten take roughly 5%. The sample was peripheral blood, taken on day 0 of MenACWY control vaccination. Source of these receptors: an adult in good health.

The chain couples TRBV10-1 to TRBJ2-1; D is tentatively TRBD1 or TRBD2 (5 bases each). The CDR3 is 14 amino acids. V was clipped by 4 bases and J by 0 bases, with 7 bases between them. The germline V gene has CDR1 WNHNN and CDR2 SYGVQD (reference sequence). The CDR3 coding sequence is TGCGCCAGCAGTGTTGGGGGCTCCTACAATGAGCAGTTCTTC. Translation gives CASSVGGSYNEQFF.

V and J are TRBV15 and TRBJ2-6; D remains unclear. V was cut by 1 base and J by 4 bases, with 8 bases left in between. The CDR3 is made up of 15 amino acids. The germline V gene encodes CDR1 LNHNV and CDR2 YYDKDF (reference sequence). The CDR3 bases are TGTGCCACCAGCAGAGGGGGATACGGGGCCAACGTCCTGACTTTC. Residues: CATSRGGYGANVLTF.

The chain links TRBV6-1 to TRBJ2-3; TRBD2 matches 11 bases. The germline CDR1 and CDR2 sequences are MNHNS and SASEGT. V trimming: 2 bases; J trimming: 5 bases; junction bases outside the gene matches: 3. This CDR3 is built from 15 residues. The CDR3 spells CASSELAGGGDTQYF. The CDR3 DNA sequence: TGTGCCAGCAGTGAATTAGCGGGAGGGGGAGATACGCAGTATTTT.